The 20 T cell receptor beta chains listed next were all sequenced from one sample in a study of chemoradiotherapy in HPV16-positive cancers. The method was immunoSEQ multiplex PCR; TCRdb's version includes in-frame clones alone and lacks a portion of them. The sample includes about 3,900 clones, 70% to 80% of them seen just once. The source material was tumor tissue, sampled from a patient who underwent chemoradiotherapy. Receptors originate from a human donor with HPV-associated anogenital cancer.

The chain employs TRBV6-1 and TRBJ2-2, with D uncertain. Between the trimmed V and J ends, which lost 6 bases and 0 bases, there was a span of 8 bases. This CDR3 is 14 amino acids long. The germline V gene encodes CDR1 MNHNS and CDR2 SASEGT. CDR3 region: CASRLYPNTGELFF. The CDR3 region has the DNA TGTGCCAGCAGACTCTATCCGAACACCGGGGAGCTGTTTTTT.

The chain is built from TRBV5-6 and TRBJ1-1; D not resolved. The CDR3 covers 12 residues. V was cut by 1 base and J by 7 bases, with 8 bases left in between. Germline lookup yields CDR1 SGHDT and CDR2 YYEEEE. The CDR3 nucleotides read TGTGCCAGCAGCTTGACTCCAGGTGAAGCTTTCTTT. This translates into CASSLTPGEAFF.

This clone was observed a handful of times. The chain combines TRBV29-1 with TRBJ2-3, with 9 bases identical to TRBD2. The ends lost 3 bases at V and 0 bases at J; junction bases unmatched: 7. The CDR3 is 16 amino acids. Germline V lookup: CDR1 SQVTM, CDR2 ANQGSEA. This chain's CDR3 is CSVDGARGGSTDTQYF. The CDR3 bases are TGCAGCGTTGATGGAGCGCGGGGGGGAAGCACAGATACGCAGTATTTT.

CDR3 sequence: CASSPQRGEKLFF. As DNA, the CDR3 is TGTGCCAGCAGCCCTCAAAGGGGTGAAAAACTGTTTTTT. J is TRBJ1-4 and V is TRBV11-1, with D perhaps TRBD1 (5 bases). This CDR3 comprises 13 residues. Trimming took off 5 bases at V and 7 bases at J, with 11 bases between the two ends. Germline CDR1 is SGHAT and CDR2 is FQDESV (reference sequence).

The V call is TRBV6-5, the J call TRBJ2-7; D may be TRBD1 or TRBD2 (7 bases each). Germline V gene lookup returns CDR1 MNHEY and CDR2 SVGAGI. The CDR3 loop spans 15 amino acids. V shed 5 bases and J shed 1 base, with 15 bases lying between them. CDR3 loop: CASSQGGGASYEQYF. The CDR3 nucleotides read TGTGCCAGCAGTCAGGGGGGGGGAGCGTCCTACGAGCAGTACTTC.

CDR3 loop: CASSVGGRAVTETQYF. The CDR3 region has the DNA TGTGCCAGCAGCGTTGGCGGCAGAGCGGTCACCGAGACCCAGTACTTC. The chain recombines TRBV9 with TRBJ2-5; D is possibly TRBD2 (5 bases). From germline, CDR1 is SGDLS and CDR2 YYNGEE. The CDR3 is 16 residues long. V was clipped by 2 bases and J by 5 bases, with 19 bases between them.

The chain recombines TRBV9 with TRBJ2-5; 13 bases are a match to TRBD2. Germline loops: CDR1 SGDLS, CDR2 YYNGEE. The trim removed 3 bases at V and 0 bases at J, leaving 5 bases unmatched. CDR3 length: 17 amino acids. Here the CDR3 DNA reads TGTGCCAGCAGCGCCGGGACTAGCGGGATGTACCAAGAGACCCAGTACTTC. Its translation: CASSAGTSGMYQETQYF.

This clone came up a few times. The V call is TRBV5-5, the J call TRBJ1-2; no clear D gene. Germline CDR1 is SGHKS and CDR2 is YYEKEE (reference sequence). The CDR3 has 12 amino acids. The V end was cut by 4 bases, the J end by 1 base, with 5 bases between. The CDR3, as DNA: TGTGCCAGCAGCATTGATAACTATGGCTACACCTTC. This sequence encodes CASSIDNYGYTF.

The gene calls are TRBV5-4 and TRBJ2-5; D uncertain. Germline V gene lookup returns CDR1 SGHNT and CDR2 YYREEE (reference sequence). The CDR3 sequence is 14 residues long. The V and J ends lost 0 bases and 5 bases respectively, with 11 bases between them. The CDR3 DNA reads TGTGCCAGCAGCTTGGAAAGGGCGGAGGAGACCCAGTACTTC. This encodes CASSLERAEETQYF.

This chain connects TRBV2 to TRBJ2-7, with 11 bases matching TRBD2. The CDR3 extends over 13 amino acids. The germline CDR1 and CDR2 sequences are SNHLY and FYNNEI. The trim removed 7 bases at V and 3 bases at J, leaving 2 bases unmatched. The CDR3 bases are TGTGCCAGCACCGGGACTAGCGGCTACGAGCAGTACTTC. It encodes CASTGTSGYEQYF.

The J gene is TRBJ2-4, the V gene TRBV28; D possibly corresponds to TRBD2 (5 bases). Germline lookup yields CDR1 MDHEN and CDR2 SYDVKM. The germline V and J ends were trimmed by 8 bases and 0 bases, with 14 bases remaining between them. The CDR3 is made up of 15 amino acids. The DNA for the CDR3 is TGTGCCAGCGGAAGCCTCGGACTAGCCAAAAACATTCAGTACTTC. Its translation: CASGSLGLAKNIQYF.

The V and J genes are TRBV7-3 and TRBJ1-2; 7 bases are shared with TRBD1. V shed 5 bases and J 8 bases; nucleotides not matched to a gene: 8. The CDR3 is 13 residues long. The germline CDR1 and CDR2 sequences are SGHTA and FQGTGA. The CDR3 DNA reads as TGTGCCAGCAGCCGTGACAGGGTAGGAGGCTACACCTTC. Translated: CASSRDRVGGYTF.

The chain has TRBV11-2 and TRBJ1-1, with 11 bases aligning to TRBD1. The V gene's germline CDR1 is SGHAT and CDR2 FQNNGV. This CDR3 contains 17 residues. With V trimmed by 4 bases and J by 1 base, 8 bases remained unmatched. CDR3 amino acids: CASSSPGTGGANTEAFF. In nucleotides, the CDR3 is TGTGCCAGCAGCTCTCCCGGGACAGGGGGAGCGAACACTGAAGCTTTCTTT.

The chain is built from TRBV18 and TRBJ2-7; TRBD2 matches at 8 bases. CDR3 length equals 15 residues. J gave up 7 bases and V 3 bases, and 11 bases lay outside the gene matches. CDR1 and CDR2 from the germline V gene are KGHSH and LQKENI. CDR3: CASSPTTSGGREQYF. The CDR3 bases are TGTGCCAGCTCACCCACTACGTCGGGGGGGAGAGAGCAGTACTTC.

The chain carries TRBV5-6 and TRBJ1-6; 8 bases are shared with TRBD1. Germline-derived CDR1 and CDR2 are SGHDT and YYEEEE. CDR3 length: 17 residues. V lost 1 base to trimming and J lost 1 base; unmatched junction nucleotides: 4. The DNA of the CDR3 is TGTGCCAGCAGCTTGACCAGACAGGGGTCCTATAATTCACCCCTCCACTTT. Protein sequence: CASSLTRQGSYNSPLHF. The full variable domain, in which reference TRBV5-6 and TRBJ1-6 provide the parts outside the CDR3, is DAGVTQSPTHLIKTRGQQVTLRCSPKSGHDTVSWYQQALGQGPQFIFQYYEEEERQRGNFPDRFSGHQFPNYSSELNVNALLLGDSALYLCASSLTRQGSYNSPLHFGNGTRLTVT.

V usage is TRBV4-2 and J usage is TRBJ2-7; D is perhaps TRBD2 (5 bases). The germline V gene has CDR1 LGHNA and CDR2 YNFKEQ. This CDR3 has 15 residues. Deletions cut 0 bases from V and 2 bases from J, with 11 bases between. The CDR3 reads CASSQEEAATYEQYF. DNA for the CDR3: TGTGCCAGCAGCCAAGAAGAAGCGGCGACCTACGAGCAGTACTTC.

The chain couples TRBV27 to TRBJ1-2; D is unresolved. Trimming shortened V by 0 bases and J by 7 bases, and 12 bases separated the two germline ends. Germline lookup yields CDR1 MNHEY and CDR2 SMNVEV (reference sequence). CDR3 length: 14 amino acids. The CDR3 DNA follows: TGTGCCAGCAGTTTATCCTCTAAGATTGGTGGCTACACCTTC. Its translation: CASSLSSKIGGYTF.

The genes are TRBV7-2 and TRBJ2-2, with D maybe TRBD1 (6 bases). Between the trimmed V and J ends, which lost 5 bases and 5 bases, there was a span of 15 bases. The V gene's germline CDR1 is SGHTA and CDR2 FQGNSA. This CDR3 has 15 amino acids. The CDR3 coding sequence is TGTGCCAGCAGCCTACGGACAGTAATGACCGGGGAGCTGTTTTTT. This sequence encodes CASSLRTVMTGELFF.

This clone was found a few times. J is TRBJ1-2 and V is TRBV28, with D maybe TRBD1 (6 bases). The length of the CDR3 is 12 residues. Germline V gives CDR1 MDHEN, CDR2 SYDVKM. V gave up 2 bases and J gave up 6 bases, with 7 bases separating them. The CDR3 loop is CASSLAGDGYTF. CDR3 in DNA: TGTGCCAGCAGTTTAGCAGGGGATGGCTACACCTTC.

This clone turned up a few times. The CDR3 DNA reads as TGCGCCAGCAGTGAGGACCTTAACTATGGCTACACCTTC. Protein: CASSEDLNYGYTF. This chain connects TRBV10-1 to TRBJ1-2; no clear D. Trimming stripped 2 bases from V and 1 base from J, with 5 bases between. This CDR3 is built from 13 residues. Per germline, CDR1 WNHNN and CDR2 SYGVQD (reference sequence).